Following are 14 T cell receptor beta chains from one sample sequenced in a study of blood T cell repertoires in COVID-19. This table comes from immunoSEQ multiplex PCR, and its TCRdb copy is limited to in-frame clones, with some not included. The repertoire consists of roughly 230,000 clones, with around four fifths occurring once and the leading ten covering under 12%. The sequencing input was peripheral blood. The receptors come from a woman aged 80 or over with COVID-19, enrolled during active disease.

The rearrangement links TRBV5-4 to TRBJ2-1; 7 nucleotides align to TRBD2. This CDR3 has 12 residues. Germline assignment: CDR1 SGHNT and CDR2 YYREEE (reference sequence). Trimming took 5 bases from V and 10 from J; bases not matched to a gene: 6. In nucleotides, the CDR3 is TGTGCCAGCAGTTCTACTAGCGCCGAGCAGTTCTTC. Protein product: CASSSTSAEQFF.

The V gene is TRBV25-1, the J gene TRBJ2-1; D unclear. Germline CDR1 is MGHDK and CDR2 is SYGVNS. The CDR3 is made up of 14 amino acids. V shed 3 bases and J shed 7 bases, with 13 bases lying between them. The CDR3 is CASSDSGPLNEQFF. DNA of the CDR3: TGTGCCAGCAGTGACTCCGGTCCCCTTAATGAGCAGTTCTTC.

This clone was observed at least ten times. This chain uses TRBV7-9 with TRBJ1-3; 7 bases are shared with TRBD1. This CDR3 has 14 residues. Unmatched junction bases numbered 5, after V lost 6 bases and J lost 3 bases. Looked up from germline, CDR1 is SEHNR and CDR2 is FQNEAQ (reference sequence). CDR3 residues: CASSYTGVGNTIYF. CDR3 sequence (DNA): TGTGCCAGCAGTTATACAGGGGTTGGAAACACCATATATTTT.

The rearrangement joins TRBV6-5 to TRBJ1-1; no definite D call. The CDR3 has 13 amino acids. V shed 6 bases and J shed 1 base, with 9 bases lying between them. Germline V gives CDR1 MNHEY, CDR2 SVGAGI. The DNA for the CDR3 is TGTGCCAGCAGGAGGGTCGGGAACACTGAAGCTTTCTTT. Amino acids: CASRRVGNTEAFF.

V gene TRBV29-1 combines with J gene TRBJ1-2, with 10 bases that match TRBD1. The germline V gene has CDR1 SQVTM and CDR2 ANQGSEA. This CDR3 region has 14 residues. V dropped 7 bases and J dropped 2; count of bases not matched to a gene: 7. The CDR3 nucleotides are TGCAGCGCACGGGGGGACAGGGGCAACTATGGCTACACCTTC. This gives the protein CSARGDRGNYGYTF.

This clone was picked up a small number of times. The CDR3 loop reads CASSSYRDNNEQYF. For the CDR3, the DNA is TGTGCCAGCAGTTCTTACCGGGACAACAACGAGCAGTACTTC. This chain links TRBV6-2 or TRBV6-3 with TRBJ2-7; TRBD1 is a possible D gene (6 bases). The CDR3 is 14 residues long. Germline CDR1 is MNHEY and CDR2 is SVGEGT. Trimming took off 4 bases at V and 5 bases at J, with 15 bases between the two ends.

The chain has TRBV2 and TRBJ1-1; the match to TRBD1 covers 8 bases. V lost 7 bases and J lost 3; bases outside the gene matches: 13. This CDR3 has 16 amino acids. The germline CDR1 and CDR2 sequences are SNHLY and FYNNEI. CDR3 bases: TGTGCCAGCACGCCCACAGGGAGGGGACAGGACACTGAAGCTTTCTTT. Translation: CASTPTGRGQDTEAFF. Complete variable domain (other parts from reference TRBV2 and TRBJ1-1): EPEVTQTPSHQVTQMGQEVILRCVPISNHLYFYWYRQILGQKVEFLVSFYNNEISEKSEIFDDQFSVERPDGSNFTLKIRSTKLEDSAMYFCASTPTGRGQDTEAFFGQGTRLTVV.

V and J are TRBV30 and TRBJ1-2; TRBD1 aligns across 10 bases. Germline assignment: CDR1 GTSNPN and CDR2 SVGIG (reference sequence). This CDR3 contains 14 residues. The V and J ends lost 5 bases and 0 bases, in that order; junction bases with no gene match: 3. DNA for the CDR3: TGTGCCTGGGACAGGGGGCCAACTAACTATGGCTACACCTTC. Amino acid sequence: CAWDRGPTNYGYTF.

The chain carries TRBV28 and TRBJ1-1, with 10 nucleotides matching TRBD1. The V segment lost 5 bases and the J segment 3 bases; nucleotides outside the gene matches: 12. The CDR3 is 17 amino acids. Germline CDR1 MDHEN, CDR2 SYDVKM. DNA of the CDR3: TGTGCCAGCAGTACCCGGGACAGGGGAGGTAAGGACACTGAAGCTTTCTTT. This codes for CASSTRDRGGKDTEAFF.

The chain recombines TRBV30 with TRBJ1-6; D is ambiguous. Germline CDR1 is GTSNPN and CDR2 is SVGIG (reference sequence). V lost 0 bases and J lost 5, with 8 bases in between. The CDR3 runs 14 residues. This CDR3 reads CAWSVSQNNSPLHF. Written as DNA, the CDR3 is TGTGCCTGGAGTGTAAGTCAGAATAATTCACCCCTCCACTTT.

The chain carries TRBV19 and TRBJ1-6; no definite D call. V lost 6 bases and J lost 2, with 8 bases in between. Germline lookup yields CDR1 LNHDA and CDR2 SQIVND (reference sequence). CDR3 length equals 14 residues. CDR3 protein: CASSNSPYNSPLHF. The CDR3 region has the DNA TGTGCCAGTAGCAACAGCCCCTATAATTCACCCCTCCACTTT.

This clone was detected only a few times. The chain recombines TRBV2 with TRBJ2-7, with a weak D call TRBD1 (5 bases). The germline CDR1 and CDR2 sequences are SNHLY and FYNNEI. The CDR3 covers 15 residues. The ends were cut back, 2 bases at V and 4 bases at J, with 15 bases in the middle. CDR3 in DNA: TGTGCCAGCAGTGAATATGTAGGGGCTGGGTACGAGCAGTACTTC. It codes for CASSEYVGAGYEQYF.

This sequence joins TRBV6-1 and TRBJ2-6; a possible D gene is TRBD2 (5 bases). This CDR3 region has 15 residues. Looked up from germline, CDR1 is MNHNS and CDR2 is SASEGT. V was shortened by 2 bases and J by 3 bases, with 8 bases between the two germline ends. In DNA form, the CDR3 reads TGTGCCAGCAGTGAAATCGGACTTGGGGCCAACGTCCTGACTTTC. The encoded protein is CASSEIGLGANVLTF.

This clone was recorded only once. The J gene is TRBJ2-5, the V gene TRBV7-2, with 15 bases matching TRBD2. J lost 5 bases, V lost 5 bases, and 6 bases had no gene match. The CDR3 is 16 amino acids. In germline, CDR1 is SGHTA, CDR2 FQGNSA. CDR3 residues: CASSRTSGGAWETQYF. In DNA, the CDR3 is TGTGCCAGCAGCAGGACTAGCGGGGGGGCGTGGGAGACCCAGTACTTC.